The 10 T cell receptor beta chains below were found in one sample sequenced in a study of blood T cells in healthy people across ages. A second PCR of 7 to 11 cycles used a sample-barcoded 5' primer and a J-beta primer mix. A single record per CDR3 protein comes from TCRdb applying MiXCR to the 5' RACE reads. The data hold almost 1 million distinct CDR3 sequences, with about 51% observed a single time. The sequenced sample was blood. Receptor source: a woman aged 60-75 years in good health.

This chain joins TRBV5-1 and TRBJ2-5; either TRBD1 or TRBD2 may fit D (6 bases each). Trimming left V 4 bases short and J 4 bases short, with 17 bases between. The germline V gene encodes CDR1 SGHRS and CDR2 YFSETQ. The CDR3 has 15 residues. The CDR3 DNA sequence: TGCGCCAGCAGCCCGGATTGGGGGGCGTCAGAGACCCAGTACTTC. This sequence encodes CASSPDWGASETQYF. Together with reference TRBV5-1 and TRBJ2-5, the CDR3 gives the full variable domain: KAGVTQTPRYLIKTRGQQVTLSCSPISGHRSVSWYQQTPGQGLQFLFEYFSETQRNKGNFPGRFSGRQFSNSRSEMNVSTLELGDSALYLCASSPDWGASETQYFGPGTRLLVL.

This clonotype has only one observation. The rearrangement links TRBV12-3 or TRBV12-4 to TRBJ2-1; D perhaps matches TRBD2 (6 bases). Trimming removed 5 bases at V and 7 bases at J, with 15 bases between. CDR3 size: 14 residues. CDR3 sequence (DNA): TGTGCCAGCAGTCCCGATAGCGGTTTTAATGAGCAGTTCTTC. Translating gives CASSPDSGFNEQFF.

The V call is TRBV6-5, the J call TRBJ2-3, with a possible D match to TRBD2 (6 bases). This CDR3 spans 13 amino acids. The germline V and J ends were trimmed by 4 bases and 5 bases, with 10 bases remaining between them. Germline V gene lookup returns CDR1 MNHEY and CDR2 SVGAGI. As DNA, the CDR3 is TGTGCCAGCAGTTCCGAGGAGGGAGATACGCAGTATTTT. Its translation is CASSSEEGDTQYF.

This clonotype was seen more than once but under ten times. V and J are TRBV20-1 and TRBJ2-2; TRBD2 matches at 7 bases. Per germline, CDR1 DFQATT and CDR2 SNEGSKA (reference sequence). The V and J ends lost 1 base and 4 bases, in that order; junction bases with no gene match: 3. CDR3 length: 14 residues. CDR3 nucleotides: TGCAGTGCTAGAGGTCTAGCGGTCACCGGGGAGCTGTTTTTT. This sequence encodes CSARGLAVTGELFF.

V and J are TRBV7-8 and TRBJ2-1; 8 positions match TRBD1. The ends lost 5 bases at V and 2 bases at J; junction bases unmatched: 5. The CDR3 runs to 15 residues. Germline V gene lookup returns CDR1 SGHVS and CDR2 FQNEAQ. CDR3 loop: CASSGRDRPYNEQFF. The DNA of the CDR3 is TGTGCCAGCAGCGGAAGGGACAGGCCCTACAATGAGCAGTTCTTC.

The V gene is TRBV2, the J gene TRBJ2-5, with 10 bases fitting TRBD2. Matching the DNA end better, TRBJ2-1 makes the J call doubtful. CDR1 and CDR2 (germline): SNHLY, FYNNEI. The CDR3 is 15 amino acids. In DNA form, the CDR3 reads TGTGCCAGCAGAAGGACTAGCGGTTACCAAGAGACCCAGTTCTTC. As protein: CASRRTSGYQETQFF.

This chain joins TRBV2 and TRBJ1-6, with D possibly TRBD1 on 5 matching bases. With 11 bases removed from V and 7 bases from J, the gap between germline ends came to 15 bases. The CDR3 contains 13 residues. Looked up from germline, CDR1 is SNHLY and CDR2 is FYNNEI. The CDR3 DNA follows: TGTGCCGGCGCTGGGGGTAGAAATTCACCCCTCCACTTT. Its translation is CAGAGGRNSPLHF.

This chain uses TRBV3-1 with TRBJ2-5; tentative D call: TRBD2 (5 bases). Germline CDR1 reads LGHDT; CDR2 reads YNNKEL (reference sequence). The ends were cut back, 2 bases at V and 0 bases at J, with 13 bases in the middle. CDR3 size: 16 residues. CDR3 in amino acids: CASSQPLAQNQETQYF. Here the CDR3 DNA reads TGTGCCAGCAGCCAACCGCTAGCCCAGAACCAAGAGACCCAGTACTTC.

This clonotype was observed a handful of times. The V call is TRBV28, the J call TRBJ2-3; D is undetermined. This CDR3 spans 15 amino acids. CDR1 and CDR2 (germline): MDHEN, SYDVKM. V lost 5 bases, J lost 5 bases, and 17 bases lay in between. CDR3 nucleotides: TGTGCCAGCAGTCCACCAGCGAGGAGCCTAGATACGCAGTATTTT. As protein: CASSPPARSLDTQYF.

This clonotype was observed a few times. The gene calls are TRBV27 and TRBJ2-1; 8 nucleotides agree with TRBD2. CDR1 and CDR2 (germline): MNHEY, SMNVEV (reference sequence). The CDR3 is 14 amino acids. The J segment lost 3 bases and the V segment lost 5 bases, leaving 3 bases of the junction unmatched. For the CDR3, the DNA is TGTGCCAGCAGTAGAGCGGGAGTCTACAATGAGCAGTTCTTC. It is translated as CASSRAGVYNEQFF.